One TCR beta chain is described in this entry. What it binds is unknown. These data originate in a study of beta chain features in type 1 diabetes. Study conclusions and caveats: High TCR expression in some cells could lead to their over-representation in cDNA sequencing. VDJ junctions from patients with type 1 diabetes contained fewer insertions and more deletions. In the patient group, naive, central memory and Treg TCRB repertoires seemed more alike than in the healthy donor group.

What was sequenced were expressed TCRB transcripts, since all of the isolated RNA had been reverse transcribed. Clones were sequenced by immunoSEQ multiplex PCR, and TCRdb holds only the in-frame ones, with some missing. The sample includes 620,000 or so clones, about 16% of them seen just once. The CDR3 has 18 amino acids. After removal of 2 bases from V and 4 bases from J, the junction contained 16 bases not matched to a gene. Sequenced input: naive CD4+ T cells from blood. V is TRBV23-1 and J is TRBJ1-2, with 7 bases matching TRBD1. TRBV23-1 counts as an open reading frame of uncertain function. This clonotype was sampled from a man between 18 and 35 years old in good health. The CDR3 coding sequence is TGCGCCAGCAGTCAAACCCCCGGCCGAACAGGGGAGAGCTATGGCTACACCTTC. Its protein is CASSQTPGRTGESYGYTF.